Below, 15 T cell receptor beta chains from the same sample are listed, as sequenced in a study of cytotoxic CD8 clonotypes in ibrutinib-treated CLL. Sequencing was performed with immunoSEQ multiplex PCR; in TCRdb, only in-frame clones are kept and a portion is missing. The sample shows a few hundred thousand clones, 60% to 75% of them seen only once. The source material was PBMCs, sampled after 24 months of ibrutinib treatment. Receptor source: a human donor with chronic lymphocytic leukemia.

This rearrangement joins TRBV6-5 to TRBJ1-1; no clear D. Germline lookup yields CDR1 MNHEY and CDR2 SVGAGI. CDR3 length: 12 amino acids. With 6 bases removed from V and 0 bases from J, the gap between germline ends came to 5 bases. DNA of the CDR3: TGTGCCAGCAGAAGCATGAACACTGAAGCTTTCTTT. Protein product: CASRSMNTEAFF.

The chain joins TRBV7-6 to TRBJ2-3, with D perhaps matching TRBD1 (5 bases). The germline gives CDR1 SGHVS, CDR2 FNYEAQ. Trimming left V 5 bases short and J 6 bases short, with 21 bases between. This CDR3 is built from 16 residues. CDR3 loop: CASSPWGEAPGDTQYF. Written as DNA, the CDR3 is TGTGCCAGCAGCCCGTGGGGCGAGGCCCCTGGGGATACGCAGTATTTT.

The count of this clone is one. This rearrangement joins TRBV28 to TRBJ1-1; 11 nucleotides match TRBD1. The CDR3 has 12 residues. Germline V CDR1 and CDR2: MDHEN, SYDVKM. V shed 6 bases, J shed 12 bases, and the junction held 6 bases outside the gene matches. In nucleotides, the CDR3 is TGTGCCAGCAGCCTGGGACAGGGGGGAACTTTCTTT. This translates into CASSLGQGGTFF.

The V and J genes are TRBV4-3 and TRBJ1-2; 7 nucleotides align to TRBD1. V shed 0 bases and J 8 bases; nucleotides not matched to a gene: 9. The CDR3 is 15 residues long. Germline V gene lookup returns CDR1 LGHNA and CDR2 YSLEER. DNA of the CDR3: TGCGCCAGCAGCCAAGATCAGGGGGGATTGGAGGGCTACACCTTC. Encoded protein: CASSQDQGGLEGYTF.

The chain joins TRBV7-9 to TRBJ1-1; D uncertain. Trimming took off 4 bases at V and 5 bases at J, with 8 bases between the two ends. Germline V lookup: CDR1 SEHNR, CDR2 FQNEAQ (reference sequence). The CDR3 loop spans 12 amino acids. CDR3 sequence (DNA): TGTGCCAGCAGCTACCAGTATACTGAAGCTTTCTTT. As protein: CASSYQYTEAFF.

V gene TRBV27 combines with J gene TRBJ2-7; perhaps TRBD1 as D (6 bases). Trimming cost V 10 bases and J 3 bases, with 10 bases left between them. CDR3 length: 11 amino acids. The germline gives CDR1 MNHEY, CDR2 SMNVEV (reference sequence). CDR3 coding DNA: TGTGCCACAGGACAGCACTACGAGCAGTACTTC. Translated: CATGQHYEQYF.

V and J are TRBV18 and TRBJ2-7; no clear D. CDR3 length: 13 amino acids. Trimming removed 3 bases from V and 0 bases from J, with 6 bases in between. Germline V gene data show CDR1 as KGHSH and CDR2 as LQKENI. The CDR3 reads CASSPASSYEQYF. The CDR3 DNA follows: TGTGCCAGCTCACCCGCCTCCTCCTACGAGCAGTACTTC.

The J gene is TRBJ2-3, the V gene TRBV21-1; the listed D gene, TRBD2, was not tested against the DNA. TRBV21-1 is reported as a pseudogene. The CDR3 spans 14 residues. As DNA, the CDR3 is TGTGCCAGCACCCCGGTGGGAGGGGAGGATACGCAGTATTTT. Translation: CASTPVGGEDTQYF.

The chain is built from TRBV6-6 and TRBJ1-2; 9 bases fit TRBD1. The CDR3 contains 16 residues. After removal of 7 bases from V and 4 bases from J, the junction contained 13 bases not matched to a gene. Looked up from germline, CDR1 is MNHNY and CDR2 is SVGAGI (reference sequence). CDR3 in amino acids: CASTQYRDRASYGYTF. CDR3 bases: TGTGCCAGCACCCAATATCGGGACAGGGCCTCCTATGGCTACACCTTC.

V and J are TRBV18 and TRBJ2-7; no firm D call. The V end lost 3 bases, the J end lost 5 bases, and 14 bases lay between the germline ends. The CDR3 has 14 amino acids. From germline, CDR1 is KGHSH and CDR2 LQKENI. CDR3 DNA: TGTGCCAGCTCACCGCCGGCGGTGTCCCACGAGCAGTACTTC. Residues: CASSPPAVSHEQYF.

The V call is TRBV9, the J call TRBJ2-1, with TRBD2 matching 10 bases. Germline-derived CDR1 and CDR2 are SGDLS and YYNGEE. Germline trimming cut 0 bases from V and 0 bases from J; bases unmatched to any gene: 3. This CDR3 is 17 amino acids long. CDR3 in amino acids: CASSVGPSGSSYNEQFF. The DNA of the CDR3 is TGTGCCAGCAGCGTAGGTCCTAGCGGGAGCTCCTACAATGAGCAGTTCTTC.

V usage is TRBV13 and J usage is TRBJ2-5, with 12 bases aligning to TRBD2. From germline, CDR1 is PRHDT and CDR2 FYEKMQ (reference sequence). The CDR3 contains 16 residues. Unmatched junction bases numbered 6, after V lost 3 bases and J lost 4 bases. This CDR3 reads CASSLEGLAGRETQYF. In DNA form, the CDR3 reads TGTGCCAGCAGCTTGGAGGGACTAGCGGGCCGAGAGACCCAGTACTTC.

The CDR3 DNA follows: TGTGCCAGCAGGCCGACAGGGTCTGATGGCTACACCTTC. It yields the protein CASRPTGSDGYTF. The rearrangement joins TRBV6-5 to TRBJ1-2; TRBD1 matches at 7 bases. Germline V gives CDR1 MNHEY, CDR2 SVGAGI. CDR3 length equals 13 residues. Trimming cost V 6 bases and J 6 bases; bases outside gene matches: 7.

In this sample, this clone turned up a few times. The V gene is TRBV13, the J gene TRBJ1-4, with 7 bases matching TRBD1. V lost 0 bases and J lost 10; bases outside the gene matches: 11. Germline V lookup: CDR1 PRHDT, CDR2 FYEKMQ (reference sequence). This CDR3 is 16 amino acids long. The CDR3 bases are TGTGCCAGCAGCTTAGGGAGAGTCAGCGCAGGGGGAAAACTGTTTTTT. This translates into CASSLGRVSAGGKLFF. The whole variable domain, remainder taken from reference TRBV13 and TRBJ1-4, is AAGVIQSPRHLIKEKRETATLKCYPIPRHDTVYWYQQGPGQDPQFLISFYEKMQSDKGSIPDRFSAQQFSDYHSELNMSSLELGDSALYFCASSLGRVSAGGKLFFGSGTQLSVL.

The chain uses TRBV20-1 and TRBJ2-5; D gene uncertain. Germline values: CDR1 DFQATT, CDR2 SNEGSKA (reference sequence). V dropped 3 bases and J dropped 5 bases, with 7 bases sitting between them. This CDR3 contains 11 residues. The CDR3 nucleotides read TGCAGTGCTAGGACGTTGGAGACCCAGTACTTC. Amino acids: CSARTLETQYF.